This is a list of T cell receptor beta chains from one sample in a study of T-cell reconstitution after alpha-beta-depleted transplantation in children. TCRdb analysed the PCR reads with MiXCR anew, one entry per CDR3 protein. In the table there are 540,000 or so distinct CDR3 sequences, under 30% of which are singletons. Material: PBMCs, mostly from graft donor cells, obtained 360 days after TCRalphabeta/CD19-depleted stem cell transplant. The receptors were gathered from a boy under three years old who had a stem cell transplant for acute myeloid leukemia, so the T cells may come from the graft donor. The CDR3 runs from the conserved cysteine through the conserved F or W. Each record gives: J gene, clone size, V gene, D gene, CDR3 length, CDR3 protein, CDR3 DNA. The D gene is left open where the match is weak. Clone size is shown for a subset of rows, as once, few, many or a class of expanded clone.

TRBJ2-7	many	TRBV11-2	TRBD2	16	CASSFRMASGTYEQYF	TGTGCCAGCAGCTTTCGGATGGCTAGCGGTACCTACGAGCAGTACTTC
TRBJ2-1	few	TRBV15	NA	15	CATATPGAGLNEQFF	TGTGCCACCGCTACACCGGGGGCCGGTTTGAATGAGCAGTTCTTC
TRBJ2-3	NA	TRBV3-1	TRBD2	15	CASSQLLGGTDTQYF	TGTGCCAGCAGCCAGTTACTCGGGGGGACAGATACGCAGTATTTT
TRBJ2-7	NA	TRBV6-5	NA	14	CASSYAGSSYEQYF	TGTGCCAGCAGTTACGCGGGAAGCTCCTACGAGCAGTACTTC
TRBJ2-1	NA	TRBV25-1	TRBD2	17	CASRVDPGLAGFDEQFF	TGTGCCAGCAGGGTCGACCCGGGACTAGCGGGGTTCGATGAGCAGTTCTTC
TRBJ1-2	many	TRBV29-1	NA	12	CSVVYRNGGYTF	TGCAGCGTTGTTTACAGGAACGGTGGCTACACCTTC
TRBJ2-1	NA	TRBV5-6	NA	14	CASGPGPGINEQFF	TGTGCCAGCGGCCCCGGGCCAGGGATCAATGAGCAGTTCTTC
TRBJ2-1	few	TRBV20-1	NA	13	CSAKKGGLNEQFF	TGCAGTGCTAAGAAGGGGGGGCTCAATGAGCAGTTCTTC
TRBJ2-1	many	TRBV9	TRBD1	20	CASSVVLGQGRFPSYNEQFF	TGTGCCAGCAGCGTAGTTTTGGGACAGGGGAGATTTCCCAGCTACAATGAGCAGTTCTTC
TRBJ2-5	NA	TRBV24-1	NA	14	CATSDWGDKETQYF	TGTGCCACCAGTGATTGGGGGGATAAGGAGACCCAGTACTTC
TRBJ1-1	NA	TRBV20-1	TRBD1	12	CSLRTGGTEAFF	TGCAGTCTGAGGACAGGGGGCACTGAAGCTTTCTTT
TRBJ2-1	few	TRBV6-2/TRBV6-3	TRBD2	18	CASAPWGGRLALYNEQFF	TGTGCCAGCGCCCCTTGGGGGGGAAGACTAGCCCTCTACAATGAGCAGTTCTTC
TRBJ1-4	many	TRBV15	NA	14	CATSRDRASEKLFF	TGTGCCACCAGCAGAGACAGGGCGAGTGAAAAACTGTTTTTT
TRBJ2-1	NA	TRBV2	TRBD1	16	CASSEFGQGDMDEQFF	TGTGCCAGCAGTGAATTCGGACAGGGGGACATGGATGAGCAGTTCTTC
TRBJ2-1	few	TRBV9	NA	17	CASSPSWAWGALNEQFF	TGTGCCAGCAGCCCCAGTTGGGCTTGGGGGGCCCTCAATGAGCAGTTCTTC
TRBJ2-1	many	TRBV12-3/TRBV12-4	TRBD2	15	CASSSGLASYNEQFF	TGTGCCAGCAGTTCCGGACTAGCGTCGTACAATGAGCAGTTCTTC
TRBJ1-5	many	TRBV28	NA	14	CASSPPGGHSPQHF	TGTGCCAGCAGCCCCCCGGGCGGGCACTCACCCCAGCATTTT
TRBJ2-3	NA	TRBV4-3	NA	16	CASSQLLAFQGDTQYF	TGCGCCAGCAGCCAACTACTAGCTTTCCAGGGAGATACGCAGTATTTT
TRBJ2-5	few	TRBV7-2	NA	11	CASSSMETQYF	TGTGCCAGCAGCTCCATGGAGACCCAGTACTTC
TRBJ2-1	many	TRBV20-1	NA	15	CSAPKFPLSYNEQFF	TGCAGTGCTCCTAAATTCCCCCTCTCCTACAATGAGCAGTTCTTC
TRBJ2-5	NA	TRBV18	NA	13	CASSPMSQETQYF	TGTGCCAGCTCACCGATGAGCCAAGAGACCCAGTACTTC
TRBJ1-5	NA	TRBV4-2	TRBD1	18	CASSQERDSYYSNQPQHF	TGTGCCAGCAGCCAAGAGCGGGACAGCTACTATAGCAATCAGCCCCAGCATTTT
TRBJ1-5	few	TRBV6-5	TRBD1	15	CASSLRDRTFQPQHF	TGTGCCAGCAGTTTACGGGACAGGACGTTTCAGCCCCAGCATTTT
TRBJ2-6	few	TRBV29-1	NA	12	CSVGTGANVLTF	TGCAGCGTCGGGACAGGGGCCAACGTCCTGACTTTC
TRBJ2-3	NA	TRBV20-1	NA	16	CSARDIGRRSTDTQYF	TGCAGTGCTAGAGATATCGGCAGGAGGAGCACAGATACGCAGTATTTT
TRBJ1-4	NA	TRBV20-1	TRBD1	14	CSATQGATNEKLFF	TGCAGTGCTACGCAGGGGGCAACTAATGAAAAACTGTTTTTT
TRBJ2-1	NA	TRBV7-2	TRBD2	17	CASSFFTSGGTYNEQFF	TGTGCCAGCAGCTTTTTTACCAGCGGGGGCACCTACAATGAGCAGTTCTTC
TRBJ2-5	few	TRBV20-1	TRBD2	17	CSAILPTSGGVQETQYF	TGCAGTGCTATTCTACCGACTAGCGGGGGGGTGCAAGAGACCCAGTACTTC
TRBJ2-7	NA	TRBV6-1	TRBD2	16	CASSRDGGTLAYEQYF	TGTGCCAGCAGCCGAGACGGGGGGACTTTGGCCTACGAGCAGTACTTC